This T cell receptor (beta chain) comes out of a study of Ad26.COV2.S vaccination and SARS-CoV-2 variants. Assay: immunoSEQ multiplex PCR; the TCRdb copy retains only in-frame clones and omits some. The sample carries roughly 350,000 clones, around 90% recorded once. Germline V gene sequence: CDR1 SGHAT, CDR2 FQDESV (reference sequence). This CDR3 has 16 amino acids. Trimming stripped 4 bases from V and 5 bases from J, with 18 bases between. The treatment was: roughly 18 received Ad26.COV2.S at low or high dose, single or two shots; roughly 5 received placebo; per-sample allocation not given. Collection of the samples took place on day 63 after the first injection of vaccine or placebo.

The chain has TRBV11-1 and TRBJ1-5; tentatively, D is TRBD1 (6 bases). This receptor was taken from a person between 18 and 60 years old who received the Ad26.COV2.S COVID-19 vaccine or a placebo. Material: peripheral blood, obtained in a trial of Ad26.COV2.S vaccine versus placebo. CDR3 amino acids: CASSSGQPASYQPQHF. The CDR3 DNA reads TGTGCCAGCAGCTCCGGACAGCCTGCTTCTTATCAGCCCCAGCATTTT.